This is a list of T cell receptor beta chains from one sample in a study of somatic mutations in cytotoxic T cells in rheumatoid arthritis. TCRdb's table, derived via immunoSEQ multiplex PCR, lists solely in-frame clones and lacks some. The sample holds about 20,000 clones, less than 90% seen once. Sequencing was carried out using CD8+ T cells sorted from blood. The source of these receptors is a man aged 35 to 55 in good health. Both conserved end residues are part of each CDR3. Each record gives: CDR3 DNA, CDR3 protein, J gene, V gene, D gene, clone size. The D gene is left open where the match is weak. Only some rows state a clone size, as once, few, many or a class for expanded clones.

DNA: TGTGCCAGCAGCTTAGCAGTCACCGAGCAGTACTTC
CDR3: CASSLAVTEQYF
J: TRBJ2-7
V: TRBV11-2
D: NA
size: NA

DNA: TGCGCCAGCAGTCAGGGTACCGGGACTTTTTCTGCTCAGCCCCAGCATTTT
CDR3: CASSQGTGTFSAQPQHF
J: TRBJ1-5
V: TRBV23-1
D: NA
size: NA

DNA: TGTGCCAGCAGTCCTCCGGACAGGGCCACTAATGAAAAACTGTTTTTT
CDR3: CASSPPDRATNEKLFF
J: TRBJ1-4
V: TRBV28
D: TRBD1
size: NA

DNA: TGCGCCAGCAGCCTCTCCCATGGGAACACTGAAGCTTTCTTT
CDR3: CASSLSHGNTEAFF
J: TRBJ1-1
V: TRBV4-1
D: NA
size: NA

DNA: TGTGCCAGCAGTCAGGACCCACGTCAGCCCCAGCATTTT
CDR3: CASSQDPRQPQHF
J: TRBJ1-5
V: TRBV27
D: NA
size: NA

DNA: TGTGCCAGCAGCGTCGGGACCAAGAACACCGGGGAGCTGTTTTTT
CDR3: CASSVGTKNTGELFF
J: TRBJ2-2
V: TRBV7-8
D: NA
size: NA

DNA: TGTGCCAGCAGCTCCTCACTGACAGGGGAGTATAATTCACCCCTCCACTTT
CDR3: CASSSSLTGEYNSPLHF
J: TRBJ1-6
V: TRBV7-9
D: TRBD1
size: NA

DNA: TGTGCCAGCAGTGCCTGGGCAGGGGGGGCTGAAGCTTTCTTT
CDR3: CASSAWAGGAEAFF
J: TRBJ1-1
V: TRBV25-1
D: TRBD1
size: NA

DNA: TGCGCCAGCAGCCAAGATGGAACGGGGCTCAGTCAGCCCCAGCATTTT
CDR3: CASSQDGTGLSQPQHF
J: TRBJ1-5
V: TRBV4-3
D: NA
size: NA

DNA: TGTGCCTGGAGTTCCTCTGGGGCCAACGTCCTGACTTTC
CDR3: CAWSSSGANVLTF
J: TRBJ2-6
V: TRBV30
D: NA
size: NA

DNA: TGCGCCAGCAGCTTGGTAGCTGGGGGTCAGCCCCAGCATTTT
CDR3: CASSLVAGGQPQHF
J: TRBJ1-5
V: TRBV5-1
D: NA
size: NA

DNA: TGTGCCAGCAGCTTAGATTTAGGACTCAACACAGATACGCAGTATTTT
CDR3: CASSLDLGLNTDTQYF
J: TRBJ2-3
V: TRBV7-9
D: NA
size: NA

DNA: TGTGCCAGCAGCCAAGAGTCAGGGTTCACTGAAGCTTTCTTT
CDR3: CASSQESGFTEAFF
J: TRBJ1-1
V: TRBV4-2
D: NA
size: NA

DNA: TGTGCCAGCAGCCACAGTCCCAGCTCTGGAAACACCATATATTTT
CDR3: CASSHSPSSGNTIYF
J: TRBJ1-3
V: TRBV7-9
D: NA
size: NA

DNA: TGCGCCAGCAGCCAAGCTCTGTGGTCACCCCTCCACTTT
CDR3: CASSQALWSPLHF
J: TRBJ1-6
V: TRBV4-1
D: NA
size: once

DNA: TGCGCCAGCTCTTGGGTGACAGGGGGCACAGATACGCAGTATTTT
CDR3: CASSWVTGGTDTQYF
J: TRBJ2-3
V: TRBV10-2
D: TRBD1
size: NA

DNA: TGTGCCACCAGCAGTCGGGTTACGGGAGACCCACGGGAGCAGTACTTC
CDR3: CATSSRVTGDPREQYF
J: TRBJ2-7
V: TRBV15
D: NA
size: NA

DNA: TGTGCCAGCAGTACGGGACGGGGAAGCACAGATACGCAGTATTTT
CDR3: CASSTGRGSTDTQYF
J: TRBJ2-3
V: TRBV2
D: NA
size: NA

DNA: TGTGCCAGCAGTTTCCTGACAGGGGCCGGGGGCAATGAGCAGTTCTTC
CDR3: CASSFLTGAGGNEQFF
J: TRBJ2-1
V: TRBV27
D: TRBD1
size: NA

DNA: TGTGCCAGCAGCCGGACTAGCGGGGACTACGAGCAGTACTTC
CDR3: CASSRTSGDYEQYF
J: TRBJ2-7
V: TRBV28
D: TRBD2
size: once

DNA: TGTGCCAGCAGCGTAGGAGGGACAGTTGGAAACACCATATATTTT
CDR3: CASSVGGTVGNTIYF
J: TRBJ1-3
V: TRBV9
D: TRBD1
size: NA

DNA: TGTGCCAGCAGCGTGGGACTGGGCTCTGGAAACACCATATATTTT
CDR3: CASSVGLGSGNTIYF
J: TRBJ1-3
V: TRBV9
D: NA
size: NA

DNA: TGTGCCAGCAGTTTCGGATTCTACTATGGCTACACCTTC
CDR3: CASSFGFYYGYTF
J: TRBJ1-2
V: TRBV28
D: NA
size: NA

DNA: TGTGCCAGCAGTTTATCCCCCGTCGGCAGCTACAATGAGCAGTTCTTC
CDR3: CASSLSPVGSYNEQFF
J: TRBJ2-1
V: TRBV27
D: NA
size: NA

DNA: TGTGCCAGCTCAGATGTGGATTACGAGCAGTACTTC
CDR3: CASSDVDYEQYF
J: TRBJ2-7
V: TRBV28
D: NA
size: few

DNA: TGTGCCAGCAGCTTATCCCCACCCGGGAGGGGTTGGGATGAGCAGTTCTTC
CDR3: CASSLSPPGRGWDEQFF
J: TRBJ2-1
V: TRBV11-2
D: TRBD2
size: once

DNA: TGTGCCAGCAGCTTAGTACAGGGCTACAATGAGCAGTTCTTC
CDR3: CASSLVQGYNEQFF
J: TRBJ2-1
V: TRBV5-6
D: NA
size: NA

DNA: TGTGCCAGCAGCTCCCCCCGGGACACGGGAGATCAGCAGTTCTTC
CDR3: CASSSPRDTGDQQFF
J: TRBJ2-1
V: TRBV11-2
D: NA
size: NA

DNA: TGTGCCAGCAGTGACTCGGGGGAGACGACAGATACGCAGTATTTT
CDR3: CASSDSGETTDTQYF
J: TRBJ2-3
V: TRBV6-4
D: NA
size: NA

DNA: TGTGCCAGAAGCTTGGATAGCGGGAGGGCCTCCGGGGAGCTGTTTTTT
CDR3: CARSLDSGRASGELFF
J: TRBJ2-2
V: TRBV5-3
D: TRBD2
size: NA

DNA: TGTGCCAGCAGCGCAGGGGGACATGCCACAGATACGCAGTATTTT
CDR3: CASSAGGHATDTQYF
J: TRBJ2-3
V: TRBV9
D: TRBD1
size: NA

DNA: TGTGCCAGCAGTTTTCTAGGGACCAATGAGCAGTTCTTC
CDR3: CASSFLGTNEQFF
J: TRBJ2-1
V: TRBV27
D: NA
size: NA

DNA: TGTGCCAGCAGTTTACTTCCCTCTAGCGGGAACTACAATGAGCAGTTCTTC
CDR3: CASSLLPSSGNYNEQFF
J: TRBJ2-1
V: TRBV27
D: TRBD2
size: NA

DNA: TGTGCCAGCATCCGAACACTAGCGGGAGGAACCTACGAGCAGTACTTC
CDR3: CASIRTLAGGTYEQYF
J: TRBJ2-7
V: TRBV27
D: TRBD2
size: NA

DNA: TGTGCCAGCAGCGTCGGGGCAGGGATAGTGGAAGGCTACACCTTC
CDR3: CASSVGAGIVEGYTF
J: TRBJ1-2
V: TRBV9
D: NA
size: NA

DNA: TGTGCCAGTAGTATGGGGGTGTCCACAGATACGCAGTATTTT
CDR3: CASSMGVSTDTQYF
J: TRBJ2-3
V: TRBV19
D: NA
size: once

DNA: TGTGCCAGCAGCGTAGCGTCAGGGGGAAGGGGCTACACCTTC
CDR3: CASSVASGGRGYTF
J: TRBJ1-2
V: TRBV9
D: TRBD1
size: few

DNA: TGTGCCACCAGCAGAGAACAGGTCCTGCGGCCCCAGCATTTT
CDR3: CATSREQVLRPQHF
J: TRBJ1-5
V: TRBV15
D: NA
size: NA

DNA: TGTGCCAGCAGTTTCCCGATCTCCTACGAGCAGTACTTC
CDR3: CASSFPISYEQYF
J: TRBJ2-7
V: TRBV27
D: NA
size: few

DNA: TGTGCCAGCAGTTTACTCTCAGTGGGGATGAACACTGAAGCTTTCTTT
CDR3: CASSLLSVGMNTEAFF
J: TRBJ1-1
V: TRBV27
D: NA
size: NA

DNA: TGTGCCATCAGTGGGGTCAGTGGATACAATGAGCAGTTCTTC
CDR3: CAISGVSGYNEQFF
J: TRBJ2-1
V: TRBV10-3
D: NA
size: NA

DNA: TGTGCCACCGCGGGACCCTTGAATGAGCAGTTCTTC
CDR3: CATAGPLNEQFF
J: TRBJ2-1
V: TRBV19
D: NA
size: NA

DNA: TGTGCCAGCAGCAGTCGGAACAGGGGAGGGGGCTACACCTTC
CDR3: CASSSRNRGGGYTF
J: TRBJ1-2
V: TRBV5-8
D: TRBD1
size: NA

DNA: TGTGCCAGCAGTTCTCAGGGAAGGAGCAATCAGCCCCAGCATTTT
CDR3: CASSSQGRSNQPQHF
J: TRBJ1-5
V: TRBV28
D: NA
size: few

DNA: TGTGCCAGCAGTTCTGGACTAGCGGCTTCCTACAATGAGCAGTTCTTC
CDR3: CASSSGLAASYNEQFF
J: TRBJ2-1
V: TRBV5-8
D: TRBD2
size: once

DNA: TGTGCCACCAGCAGAGACAGCTCTGCCGGCTACACCTTC
CDR3: CATSRDSSAGYTF
J: TRBJ1-2
V: TRBV15
D: NA
size: once

DNA: TGTGCCAGCACCCGAATCAGACAGTCCTACGAGCAGTACTTC
CDR3: CASTRIRQSYEQYF
J: TRBJ2-7
V: TRBV21-1
D: NA
size: NA

DNA: TGTGCCAGCAGTTTATCGGGGCTCGGACGGGACTACGAGCAGTACTTC
CDR3: CASSLSGLGRDYEQYF
J: TRBJ2-7
V: TRBV27
D: NA
size: NA

DNA: TGTGCCAGCAGCCCTCTCGGTGGGCTAGCGGGAGCCCAAGAGACCCAGTACTTC
CDR3: CASSPLGGLAGAQETQYF
J: TRBJ2-5
V: TRBV5-4
D: TRBD2
size: NA

DNA: TGTGCCAGCAAAGTTCAGGTCGCCACTAGGCAGGCCTACTACGAGCAGTACTTC
CDR3: CASKVQVATRQAYYEQYF
J: TRBJ2-7
V: TRBV9
D: NA
size: NA

DNA: TGTGCCAGCAGCTTAGCAGATACGCAGTATTTT
CDR3: CASSLADTQYF
J: TRBJ2-3
V: TRBV11-2
D: NA
size: NA

DNA: TGTGCCAGCAGTCCCGGGGCAGGGGAGGGTTTTAACTATGGCTACACCTTC
CDR3: CASSPGAGEGFNYGYTF
J: TRBJ1-2
V: TRBV27
D: NA
size: NA

DNA: TGTGCCAGCAGCTTCAGGGTTGCCCACGAGCAGTACTTC
CDR3: CASSFRVAHEQYF
J: TRBJ2-7
V: TRBV13
D: NA
size: once

DNA: TGTGCCAGCACTCACAGTTCAACTAATGAAAAACTGTTTTTT
CDR3: CASTHSSTNEKLFF
J: TRBJ1-4
V: TRBV6-6
D: NA
size: NA

DNA: TGTGCCAGCAGCTTAGATGCCGGAGCCTACGAGCAGTACTTC
CDR3: CASSLDAGAYEQYF
J: TRBJ2-7
V: TRBV7-2
D: NA
size: NA

DNA: TGTGCCAGCCCCGGGCGGGACCGAAGGGGGGGCCAGTACTTC
CDR3: CASPGRDRRGGQYF
J: TRBJ2-5
V: TRBV2
D: NA
size: NA